This TCR beta chain was documented in a study of T cells in localized non-small cell lung cancer. The sample holds one count of this clone. Its target is not known. General study results and limits: Turning up in adjacent lung were a median 57 of the top 100 tumor clones.

Generated by immunoSEQ multiplex PCR, the TCRdb table keeps only in-frame clones and is missing some. Here the sample spans about 130,000 clones, roughly 90% being singletons. The V segment lost 8 bases and the J segment 1 base; nucleotides outside the gene matches: 11. The CDR3 is 16 residues long. Germline CDR1 reads LNHDA; CDR2 reads SQIVND (reference sequence). The chain employs TRBV19 and TRBJ2-1, with 7 bases matching TRBD2. This clonotype originated in a female donor over 55 with stage I lung adenocarcinoma. Here the sequenced sample was peripheral blood, taken before any cancer treatment. This chain's CDR3 is CASSPSGLGSYNEQFF. CDR3 DNA: TGTGCCAGTTCCCCCAGTGGACTAGGGTCCTACAATGAGCAGTTCTTC.